The 17 T cell receptor beta chains given below trace back to one sample, sequenced in a study of blood T cell repertoires in COVID-19. The table came from immunoSEQ multiplex PCR; TCRdb's copy has only in-frame clones and leaves some out. The table records roughly 140,000 clones, about 88% of them present only once. The sequenced material came from PBMCs or T cells enriched from blood (not recorded which). The receptors originated from a man aged 45-65 years who had recovered from COVID-19.

The V gene is TRBV19, the J gene TRBJ1-6; 9 nucleotides line up with TRBD1. V lost 7 bases and J lost 11; bases outside the gene matches: 9. This CDR3 region has 14 residues. CDR1 and CDR2 from the germline V gene are LNHDA and SQIVND (reference sequence). CDR3 sequence: CASNPTGGSTPLHF. The CDR3 coding sequence is TGTGCCAGTAATCCGACAGGGGGTTCAACACCCCTCCACTTT.

V is TRBV6-1 and J is TRBJ2-1; 7 bases match TRBD1. V dropped 4 bases and J dropped 1; count of bases not matched to a gene: 7. Germline V lookup: CDR1 MNHNS, CDR2 SASEGT. The CDR3 runs to 16 residues. The CDR3 DNA reads as TGTGCCAGCAGTGGCCTTAGGGGGCTATCCTACAATGAGCAGTTCTTC. Residues: CASSGLRGLSYNEQFF.

The CDR3: CASSPPLGRGNYGYTF. The DNA for the CDR3 is TGTGCCAGCAGCCCTCCGTTAGGCAGGGGTAACTATGGCTACACCTTC. The rearrangement links TRBV28 to TRBJ1-2, with D perhaps TRBD1 (6 bases). The germline V gene has CDR1 MDHEN and CDR2 SYDVKM. Trimming took off 6 bases at V and 1 base at J, with 18 bases between the two ends. This CDR3 contains 16 residues.

This clone showed up just once. The V and J genes are TRBV2 and TRBJ1-2; 9 bases are a match to TRBD1. The V gene's germline CDR1 is SNHLY and CDR2 FYNNEI. J lost 8 bases, V lost 6 bases, and 13 bases had no gene match. This CDR3 is 15 amino acids long. This chain's CDR3 is CASRGQGRNSRGYTF. CDR3 DNA: TGTGCCAGCAGAGGACAGGGGAGAAACTCAAGGGGCTACACCTTC.

This chain links TRBV14 with TRBJ2-5, with 7 bases fitting TRBD1. This CDR3 spans 12 amino acids. Germline assignment: CDR1 SGHDN and CDR2 FVKESK. J lost 6 bases, V lost 3 bases, and 1 base had no gene match. The CDR3 sequence is CASSQTGKTQYF. As DNA, the CDR3 is TGTGCCAGCAGCCAGACAGGGAAGACCCAGTACTTC.

This clone occurred once. This chain joins TRBV5-1 and TRBJ1-3; D gene uncertain. The CDR3 is 16 residues long. Germline assignment: CDR1 SGHRS and CDR2 YFSETQ. The ends were cut back, 4 bases at V and 7 bases at J, with 21 bases in the middle. CDR3: CASSPDEVGRRNTIYF. The CDR3 bases are TGCGCCAGCAGCCCGGACGAGGTGGGGAGGAGGAACACCATATATTTT.

J is TRBJ2-5 and V is TRBV11-2; TRBD1 agrees at 8 bases. V lost 3 bases, J lost 5 bases, and 11 bases stayed unmatched. Germline-derived CDR1 and CDR2 are SGHAT and FQNNGV. The CDR3 loop spans 16 amino acids. CDR3 residues: CASSFLGQGGAETQYF. The CDR3, as DNA: TGTGCCAGCAGCTTTTTAGGACAGGGTGGGGCGGAGACCCAGTACTTC.

The V call is TRBV10-3, the J call TRBJ1-1; D remains unclear. The V gene's germline CDR1 is ENHRY and CDR2 SYGVKD. V was trimmed by 2 bases and J by 0 bases, leaving 10 bases between them. This CDR3 is built from 15 residues. This CDR3 reads CAISELGQVNTEAFF. CDR3 bases: TGTGCCATCAGTGAGCTTGGCCAGGTGAACACTGAAGCTTTCTTT.

V gene TRBV3-1 (or the pseudogene TRBV3-2) combines with J gene TRBJ2-7; possibly TRBD1 for D (6 bases). V lost 4 bases and J 7 bases, leaving 11 bases between the germline ends. Germline loops: CDR1 LGHDT, CDR2 YNNKEL (reference sequence). The CDR3 loop spans 12 amino acids. The CDR3 nucleotides read TGTGCCAGCAGCCCCGCTGGGACAGAGCAGTACTTC. Its translation is CASSPAGTEQYF.

This rearrangement joins TRBV7-8 to TRBJ1-5, with 8 bases fitting TRBD1. The CDR3 consists of 13 residues. CDR1 and CDR2 from the germline V gene are SGHVS and FQNEAQ. V lost 5 bases and J lost 5; bases outside the gene matches: 2. CDR3 DNA sequence: TGTGCCAGCAGCACAGGGGGTTATCAGCCCCAGCATTTT. Encoded protein: CASSTGGYQPQHF.

V and J are TRBV19 and TRBJ2-6; maybe TRBD2 (6 bases). The CDR3 sequence is 17 residues long. Trimming took 7 bases from V and 0 from J, leaving 16 bases between them. Germline V gene lookup returns CDR1 LNHDA and CDR2 SQIVND (reference sequence). DNA for the CDR3: TGTGCCAGTAATACCGGGACTCGGGGCTCTGGGGCCAACGTCCTGACTTTC. It is translated as CASNTGTRGSGANVLTF.

This chain links TRBV11-3 with TRBJ2-2, with TRBD1 matching over 9 bases. Germline V gene data show CDR1 as SGHNT and CDR2 as YENEEA. Trimming removed 3 bases from V and 7 bases from J; junction bases left unmatched: 9. This CDR3 comprises 16 residues. The CDR3 coding sequence is TGTGCCAGCAGCTTCGAGTGGACAGGGGCGGTCGGGGAGCTGTTTTTT. Amino acid sequence: CASSFEWTGAVGELFF.

The chain combines TRBV2 with TRBJ2-2; D not certain. Germline lookup yields CDR1 SNHLY and CDR2 FYNNEI. This CDR3 has 13 residues. V was pared by 6 bases and J by 6 bases, with 11 bases between. The CDR3 sequence: CASSLTRPGELFF. The CDR3 DNA follows: TGTGCCAGCAGCCTGACACGTCCCGGGGAGCTGTTTTTT.

The V and J genes are TRBV4-2 and TRBJ2-3, with a tentative D call TRBD2 (6 bases). V was cut by 1 base and J by 2 bases, with 10 bases left in between. Per germline, CDR1 LGHNA and CDR2 YNFKEQ. The CDR3 sequence is 15 residues long. The CDR3, as DNA: TGTGCCAGCAGCCAAGCGGGGGAGACCACAGATACGCAGTATTTT. This codes for CASSQAGETTDTQYF.

This clone was found once. The rearrangement uses TRBV12-3 or TRBV12-4 and TRBJ1-5; 8 bases are a match to TRBD1. The CDR3 extends over 13 amino acids. V was pared by 7 bases and J by 7 bases, with 6 bases of the junction left unmatched. CDR3 coding DNA: TGTGCCAGCAATGGACAGGGCGGGCAGCCCCAGCATTTT. It codes for CASNGQGGQPQHF.

The chain couples TRBV27 to TRBJ1-6, with no clear D. This CDR3 spans 15 amino acids. Germline values: CDR1 MNHEY, CDR2 SMNVEV (reference sequence). Trimming cost V 6 bases and J 6 bases, with 15 bases left between them. CDR3 sequence (DNA): TGTGCCAGCAGGCGAGCGGGCGAGGGTAATTCACCCCTCCACTTT. It codes for CASRRAGEGNSPLHF.

This clone was seen a single time. The chain has TRBV6-5 and TRBJ1-5; 8 nucleotides agree with TRBD1. Germline V gene data show CDR1 as MNHEY and CDR2 as SVGAGI. This CDR3 contains 12 residues. J lost 9 bases, V lost 5 bases, and 3 bases had no gene match. The CDR3 region has the DNA TGTGCCAGCAGTACAGGGGGGAGGCCCCAGCATTTT. Translation gives CASSTGGRPQHF.